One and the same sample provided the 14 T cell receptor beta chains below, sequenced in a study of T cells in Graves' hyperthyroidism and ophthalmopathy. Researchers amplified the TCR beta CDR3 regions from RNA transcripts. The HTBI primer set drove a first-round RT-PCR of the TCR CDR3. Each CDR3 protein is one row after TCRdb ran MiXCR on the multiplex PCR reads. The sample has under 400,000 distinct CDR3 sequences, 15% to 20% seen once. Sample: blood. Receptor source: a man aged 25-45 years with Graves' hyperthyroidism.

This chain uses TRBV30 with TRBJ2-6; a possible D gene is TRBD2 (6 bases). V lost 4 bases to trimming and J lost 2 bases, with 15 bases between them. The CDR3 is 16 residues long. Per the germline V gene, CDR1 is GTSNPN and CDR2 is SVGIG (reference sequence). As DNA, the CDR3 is TGTGCCTGGAAGATCGGAAGGGAGGCTGGGGCCAACGTCCTGACTTTC. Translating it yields CAWKIGREAGANVLTF.

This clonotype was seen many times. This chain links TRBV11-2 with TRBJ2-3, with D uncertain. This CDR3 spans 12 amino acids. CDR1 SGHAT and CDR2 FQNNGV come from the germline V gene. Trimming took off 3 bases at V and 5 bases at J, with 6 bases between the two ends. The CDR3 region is CASSFVVDTQYF. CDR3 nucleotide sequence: TGTGCCAGCAGCTTTGTGGTAGATACGCAGTATTTT.

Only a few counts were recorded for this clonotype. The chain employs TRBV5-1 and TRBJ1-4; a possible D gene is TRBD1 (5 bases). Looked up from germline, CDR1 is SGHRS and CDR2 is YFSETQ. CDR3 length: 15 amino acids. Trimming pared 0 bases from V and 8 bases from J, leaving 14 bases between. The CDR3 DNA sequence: TGCGCCAGCAGCTTGGGGGCAGGGAGCTACGAAAAACTGTTTTTT. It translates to CASSLGAGSYEKLFF.

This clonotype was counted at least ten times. CDR3 in DNA: TGCGCCAGCAGCCATGAACATCAGCCCCAGCATTTT. The encoded protein is CASSHEHQPQHF. This rearrangement joins TRBV4-1 to TRBJ1-5; D not resolved. Per germline, CDR1 MGHRA and CDR2 YSYEKL. The CDR3 has 12 residues. Trimming took 3 bases from V and 5 from J, leaving 5 bases between them.

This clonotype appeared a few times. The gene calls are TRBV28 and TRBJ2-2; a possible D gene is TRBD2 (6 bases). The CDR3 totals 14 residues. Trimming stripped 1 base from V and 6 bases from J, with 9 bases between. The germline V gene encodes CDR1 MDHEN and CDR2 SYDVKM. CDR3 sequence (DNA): TGTGCCAGCAGTTTATCCCTAGCGTCCGGGGAGCTGTTTTTT. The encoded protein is CASSLSLASGELFF.

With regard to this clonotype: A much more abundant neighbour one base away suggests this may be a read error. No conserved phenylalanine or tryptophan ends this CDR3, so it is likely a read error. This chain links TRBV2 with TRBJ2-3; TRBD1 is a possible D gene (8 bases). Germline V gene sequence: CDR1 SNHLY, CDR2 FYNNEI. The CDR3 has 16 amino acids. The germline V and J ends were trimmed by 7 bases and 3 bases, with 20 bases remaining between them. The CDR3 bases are TGTGCCAGCAACGGGTATCTACAGGGGGGGACAGATACGCAGTATCTT. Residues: CASNGYLQGGTDTQYL.

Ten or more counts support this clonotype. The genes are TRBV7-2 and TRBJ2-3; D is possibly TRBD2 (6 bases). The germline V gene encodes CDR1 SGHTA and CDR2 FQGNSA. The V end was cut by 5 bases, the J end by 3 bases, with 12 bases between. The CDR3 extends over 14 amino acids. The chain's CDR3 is CASSPRLVTDTQYF. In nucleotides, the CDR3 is TGTGCCAGCAGCCCCCGACTAGTAACAGATACGCAGTATTTT.

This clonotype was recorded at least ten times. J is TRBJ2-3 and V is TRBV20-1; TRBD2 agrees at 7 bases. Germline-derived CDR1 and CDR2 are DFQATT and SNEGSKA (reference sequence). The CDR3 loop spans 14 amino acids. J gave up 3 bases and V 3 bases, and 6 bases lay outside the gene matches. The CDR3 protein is CSARDGGSTDTQYF. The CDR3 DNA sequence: TGCAGTGCTAGGGACGGGGGGTCGACAGATACGCAGTATTTT.

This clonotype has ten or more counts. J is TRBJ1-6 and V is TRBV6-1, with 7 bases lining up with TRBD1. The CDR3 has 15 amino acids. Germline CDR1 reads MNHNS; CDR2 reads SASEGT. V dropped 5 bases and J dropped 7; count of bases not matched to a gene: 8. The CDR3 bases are TGTGCCAGCAGTCTTGACAGGGCACAAAATTCACCCCTCCACTTT. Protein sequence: CASSLDRAQNSPLHF.

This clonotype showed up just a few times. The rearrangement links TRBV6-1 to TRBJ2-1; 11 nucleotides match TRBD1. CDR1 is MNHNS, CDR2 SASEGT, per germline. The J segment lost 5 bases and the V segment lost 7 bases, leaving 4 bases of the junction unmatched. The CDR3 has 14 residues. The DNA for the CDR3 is TGTGCCAGCATCGGGACAGGGGGTGACAATGAGCAGTTCTTC. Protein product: CASIGTGGDNEQFF.

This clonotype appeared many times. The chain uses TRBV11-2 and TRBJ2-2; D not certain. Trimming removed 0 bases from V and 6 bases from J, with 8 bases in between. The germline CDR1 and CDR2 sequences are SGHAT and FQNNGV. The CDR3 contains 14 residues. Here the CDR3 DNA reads TGTGCCAGCAGCTTAGATTACGGCTCCGGGGAGCTGTTTTTT. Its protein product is CASSLDYGSGELFF.

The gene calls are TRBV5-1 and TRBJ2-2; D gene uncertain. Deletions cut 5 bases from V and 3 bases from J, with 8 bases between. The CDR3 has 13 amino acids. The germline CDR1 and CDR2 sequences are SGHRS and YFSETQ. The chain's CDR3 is CASRMADTGELFF. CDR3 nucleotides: TGCGCCAGCAGAATGGCGGACACCGGGGAGCTGTTTTTT.

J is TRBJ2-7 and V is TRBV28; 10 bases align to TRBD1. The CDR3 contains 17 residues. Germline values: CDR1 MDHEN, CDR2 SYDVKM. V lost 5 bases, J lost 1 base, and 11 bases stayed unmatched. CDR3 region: CASSPMDGTGESYEQYF. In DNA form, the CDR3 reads TGTGCCAGCAGTCCTATGGACGGGACAGGGGAGTCCTACGAGCAGTACTTC.

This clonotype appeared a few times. The CDR3 reads CASSWGPPSGNTIYF. The CDR3, as DNA: TGTGCCAGCAGCTGGGGACCGCCCTCTGGAAACACCATATATTTT. The V and J genes are TRBV12-3 or TRBV12-4 and TRBJ1-3, with D possibly TRBD1 on 5 matching bases. The CDR3 has 15 amino acids. V gave up 6 bases and J gave up 0 bases, with 12 bases separating them.